This section outlines one TCR beta chain sequence together with its context. Its matching antigen is unknown. TCRdb's table, derived via immunoSEQ multiplex PCR, lists solely in-frame clones and lacks some. Of about 8,700 clones listed, approximately 96% are singletons. The CDR3 consists of 15 residues. Trimming took 0 bases from V and 0 from J, leaving 8 bases between them. Germline V gives CDR1 SGHRS, CDR2 YFSETQ. The entry originates in a study of T cell clonotyping in hematopoietic cell transplantation. Overall study results and limits: Recipient TCR diversity dropped after transplant; expanded clonotypes rose from day 30 to 180. Few recipient clonotypes overlapped donors; over 95% were de novo at given depth.

The sample was peripheral blood mononuclear cells, taken 100 days after allogeneic stem cell transplant. The chain carries TRBV5-1 and TRBJ2-3; a weak D match, TRBD1 (6 bases). The TCR was taken from a male patient aged 60 to 75 who had an allogeneic stem cell transplant from a related donor, so the T cells may come from the graft donor. Some clones in this sample may be carry-over from other donors' samples. The CDR3 sequence is CASSLVQGSTDTQYF. The CDR3 nucleotides are TGCGCCAGCAGCTTGGTACAGGGCAGCACAGATACGCAGTATTTT.